A single sample is the source of the 8 T cell receptor beta chains below, sequenced in a study of OX40 agonist ivuxolimab in advanced cancers. TCRdb's copy holds only in-frame clones and misses some; the assay was immunoSEQ multiplex PCR. The sample carries 10,000 to 15,000 clones, about 76% recorded once. Source: CD4+ or CD8+ T cells sorted from blood, taken in a trial of the OX40 agonist ivuxolimab. The receptors stem from an adult with an advanced solid tumor such as melanoma, head and neck, liver or kidney cancer.

In its sample, this clone was seen once. CDR3: CSAAGAGGVGELFF. CDR3 in DNA: TGCAGCGCCGCCGGGGCGGGAGGGGTCGGGGAGCTGTTTTTT. This chain joins TRBV29-1 and TRBJ2-2; 9 bases agree with TRBD2. This CDR3 contains 14 residues. V lost 7 bases and J lost 7; bases outside the gene matches: 10. Germline lookup yields CDR1 SQVTM and CDR2 ANQGSEA.

The CDR3 reads CASSLRLAGITYNEQFF. CDR3 in DNA: TGTGCCAGCAGTCTCAGACTAGCGGGAATAACTTACAATGAGCAGTTCTTC. The genes are TRBV14 and TRBJ2-1; 11 bases align to TRBD2. CDR1 and CDR2 from the germline V gene are SGHDN and FVKESK. The CDR3 loop spans 17 amino acids. With V trimmed by 6 bases and J by 4 bases, 11 bases remained unmatched.

This clone was seen more than once but under ten times. The V and J genes are TRBV7-3 and TRBJ2-3; 10 positions match TRBD2. CDR3 length equals 17 residues. Germline CDR1 and CDR2: SGHTA and FQGTGA. The V gene end was trimmed by 1 base and the J gene end by 4 bases; junction bases not matched to a gene: 8. For the CDR3, the DNA is TGTGCCAGCAGCTTAATCCCTAGCGGGAGCAGCGCAGATACGCAGTATTTT. Protein: CASSLIPSGSSADTQYF. The full variable domain, its missing parts supplied by reference TRBV7-3 and TRBJ2-3, is GAGVSQTPSNKVTEKGKYVELRCDPISGHTALYWYRQSLGQGPEFLIYFQGTGAADDSGLPNDRFFAVRPEGSVSTLKIQRTERGDSAVYLCASSLIPSGSSADTQYFGPGTRLTVL.

The chain is built from TRBV20-1 and TRBJ2-7; no reliable D call. Per germline, CDR1 DFQATT and CDR2 SNEGSKA (reference sequence). Trimming cost V 3 bases and J 6 bases, with 6 bases left between them. The CDR3 contains 10 residues. CDR3 nucleotides: TGCAGTGCTAGTGAAGGCGAGCAGTACTTC. Residues: CSASEGEQYF.

The V gene is TRBV7-9, the J gene TRBJ2-3; perhaps TRBD1 as D (6 bases). Germline V lookup: CDR1 SEHNR, CDR2 FQNEAQ (reference sequence). The CDR3 spans 15 residues. Deletions cut 6 bases from V and 8 bases from J, with 21 bases between. The CDR3 sequence: CASSSSGTRSGTQYF. The CDR3 DNA reads as TGTGCCAGCAGTTCCTCCGGGACACGGTCCGGTACGCAGTATTTT.

The rearrangement joins TRBV7-3 to TRBJ2-1; 7 nucleotides line up with TRBD1. The CDR3 has 12 residues. Per germline, CDR1 SGHTA and CDR2 FQGTGA. V gave up 4 bases and J gave up 7 bases; unmatched junction bases: 1. The CDR3 DNA reads TGTGCCAGCAGCTCGGGACAGAATGAGCAGTTCTTC. This encodes CASSSGQNEQFF.

V and J are TRBV15 and TRBJ2-3, with 11 bases that match TRBD2. V dropped 1 base and J dropped 0; count of bases not matched to a gene: 15. Per the germline V gene, CDR1 is LNHNV and CDR2 is YYDKDF (reference sequence). This CDR3 has 21 residues. DNA for the CDR3: TGTGCCACCAGCAGAGGCGAGGGTAGCGGGAGGGCCGTTGAGAGCACAGATACGCAGTATTTT. It specifies CATSRGEGSGRAVESTDTQYF. Supplemented by reference TRBV15 and TRBJ2-3, the full variable domain reads DAMVIQNPRYQVTQFGKPVTLSCSQTLNHNVMYWYQQKSSQAPKLLFHYYDKDFNNEADTPDNFQSRRPNTSFCFLDIRSPGLGDTAMYLCATSRGEGSGRAVESTDTQYFGPGTRLTVL.

This clone was seen only a few times. V gene TRBV28 combines with J gene TRBJ2-7; D perhaps matches TRBD1 (5 bases). The CDR3 spans 14 residues. Trimming removed 4 bases at V and 2 bases at J, with 12 bases between. Per the germline V gene, CDR1 is MDHEN and CDR2 is SYDVKM. The CDR3 nucleotides are TGTGCCAGCAGTTACCGACAGCCGCCCTACGAGCAGTACTTC. This encodes CASSYRQPPYEQYF.